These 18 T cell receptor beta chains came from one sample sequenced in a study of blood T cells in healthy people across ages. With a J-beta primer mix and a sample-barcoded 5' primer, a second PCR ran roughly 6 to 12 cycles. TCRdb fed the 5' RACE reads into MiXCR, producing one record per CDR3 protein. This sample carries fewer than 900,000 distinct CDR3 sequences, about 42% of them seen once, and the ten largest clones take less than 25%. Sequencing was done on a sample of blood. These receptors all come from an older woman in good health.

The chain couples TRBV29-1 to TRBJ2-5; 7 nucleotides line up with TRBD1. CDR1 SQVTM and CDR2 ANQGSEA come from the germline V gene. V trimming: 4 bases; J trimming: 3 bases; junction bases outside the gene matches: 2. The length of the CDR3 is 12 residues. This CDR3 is CSVAQGEETQYF. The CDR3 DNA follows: TGCAGCGTTGCTCAGGGGGAAGAGACCCAGTACTTC.

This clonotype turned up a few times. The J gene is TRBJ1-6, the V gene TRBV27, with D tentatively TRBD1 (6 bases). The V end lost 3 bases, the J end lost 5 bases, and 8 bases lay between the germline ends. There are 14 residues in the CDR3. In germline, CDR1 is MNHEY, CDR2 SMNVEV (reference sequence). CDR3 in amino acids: CASSFPGDNSPLHF. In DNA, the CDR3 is TGTGCCAGCAGTTTTCCAGGGGATAATTCACCCCTCCACTTT.

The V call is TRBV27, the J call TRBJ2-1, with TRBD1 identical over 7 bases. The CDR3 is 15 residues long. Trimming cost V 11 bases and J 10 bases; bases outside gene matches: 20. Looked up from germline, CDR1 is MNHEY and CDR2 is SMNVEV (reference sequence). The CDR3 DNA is TGTGCCGGCGCACTAGGGGGCTTCTCCTCAATGGAGCAGTTCTTC. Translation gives CAGALGGFSSMEQFF.

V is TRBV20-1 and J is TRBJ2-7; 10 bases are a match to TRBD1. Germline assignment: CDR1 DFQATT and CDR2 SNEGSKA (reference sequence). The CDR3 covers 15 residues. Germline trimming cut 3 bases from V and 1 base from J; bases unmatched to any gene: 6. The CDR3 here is CSASNPGQGSYEQYF. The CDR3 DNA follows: TGCAGTGCTAGTAATCCGGGACAGGGGTCCTACGAGCAGTACTTC.

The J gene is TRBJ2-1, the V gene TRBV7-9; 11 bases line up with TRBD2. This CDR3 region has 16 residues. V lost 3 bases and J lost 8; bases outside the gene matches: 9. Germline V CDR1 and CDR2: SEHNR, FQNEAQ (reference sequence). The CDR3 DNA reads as TGTGCCAGCAGCTTCCCCTCTAGCGGGGGGTTCGATGAGCAGTTCTTC. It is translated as CASSFPSSGGFDEQFF.

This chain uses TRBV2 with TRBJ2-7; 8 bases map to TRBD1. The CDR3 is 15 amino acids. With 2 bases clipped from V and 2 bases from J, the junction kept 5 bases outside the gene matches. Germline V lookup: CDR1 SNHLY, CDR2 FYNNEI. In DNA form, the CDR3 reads TGTGCCAGCAGTGAAAGGACAGGGATGACCTACGAGCAGTACTTC. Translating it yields CASSERTGMTYEQYF.

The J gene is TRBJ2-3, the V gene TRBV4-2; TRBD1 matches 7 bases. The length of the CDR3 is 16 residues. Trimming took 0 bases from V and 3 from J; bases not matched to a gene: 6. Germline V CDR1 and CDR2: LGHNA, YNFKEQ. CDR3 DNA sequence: TGTGCCAGCAGCCAAGATTTCGGGACAGCTACAGATACGCAGTATTTT. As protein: CASSQDFGTATDTQYF.

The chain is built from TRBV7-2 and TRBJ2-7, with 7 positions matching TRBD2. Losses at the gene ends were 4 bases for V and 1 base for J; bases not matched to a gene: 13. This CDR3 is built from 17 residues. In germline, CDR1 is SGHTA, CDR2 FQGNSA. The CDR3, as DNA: TGTGCCAGCAGCTCCGAGGGCGGAGCGGGACCATCCTACGAGCAGTACTTC. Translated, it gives CASSSEGGAGPSYEQYF.

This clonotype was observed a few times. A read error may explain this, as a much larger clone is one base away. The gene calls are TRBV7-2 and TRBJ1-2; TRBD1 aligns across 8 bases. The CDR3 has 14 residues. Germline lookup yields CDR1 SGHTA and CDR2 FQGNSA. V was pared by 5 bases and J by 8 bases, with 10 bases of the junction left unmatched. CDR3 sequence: CASSVRTGRGGYTF. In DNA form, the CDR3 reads TGTGCCAGCAGCGTAAGGACAGGGCGTGGAGGCTACACCTTC.

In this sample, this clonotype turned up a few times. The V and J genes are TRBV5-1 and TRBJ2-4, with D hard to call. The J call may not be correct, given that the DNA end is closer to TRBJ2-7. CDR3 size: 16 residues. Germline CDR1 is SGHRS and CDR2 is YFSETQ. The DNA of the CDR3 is TGCGCCAGCAGCTTGGTGTTGGGTACGGAGACGAACGAGCAGTACTTC. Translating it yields CASSLVLGTETNEQYF.

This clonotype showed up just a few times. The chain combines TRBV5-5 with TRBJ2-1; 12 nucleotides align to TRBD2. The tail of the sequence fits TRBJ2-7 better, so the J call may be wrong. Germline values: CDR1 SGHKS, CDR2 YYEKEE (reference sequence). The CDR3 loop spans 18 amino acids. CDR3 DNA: TGTGCCAGCAGCTTGGCCCCGACTAGCGGGAGAAACTACAATGAGCAGTACTTC. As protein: CASSLAPTSGRNYNEQYF.

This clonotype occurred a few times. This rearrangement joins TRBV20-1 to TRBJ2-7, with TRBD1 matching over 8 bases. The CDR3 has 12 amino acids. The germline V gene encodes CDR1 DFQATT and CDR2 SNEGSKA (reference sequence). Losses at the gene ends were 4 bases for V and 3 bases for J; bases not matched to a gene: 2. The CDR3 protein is CSANGQGYEQYF. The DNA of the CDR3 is TGCAGTGCTAATGGACAGGGCTACGAGCAGTACTTC.

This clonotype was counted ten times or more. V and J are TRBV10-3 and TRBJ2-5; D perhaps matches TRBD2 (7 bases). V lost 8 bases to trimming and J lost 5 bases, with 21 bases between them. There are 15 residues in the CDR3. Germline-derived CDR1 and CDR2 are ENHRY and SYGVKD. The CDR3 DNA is TGTGCCATCTCAGGCGGGGGCGCGGCATGGGAGACCCAGTACTTC. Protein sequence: CAISGGGAAWETQYF.

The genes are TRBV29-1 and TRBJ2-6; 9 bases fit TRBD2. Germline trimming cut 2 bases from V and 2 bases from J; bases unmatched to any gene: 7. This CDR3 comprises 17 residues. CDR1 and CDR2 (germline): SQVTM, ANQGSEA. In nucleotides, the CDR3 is TGCAGCGTTGAACTTCGGCTAGCGGGGCCTGGGGCCAACGTCCTGACTTTC. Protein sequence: CSVELRLAGPGANVLTF.

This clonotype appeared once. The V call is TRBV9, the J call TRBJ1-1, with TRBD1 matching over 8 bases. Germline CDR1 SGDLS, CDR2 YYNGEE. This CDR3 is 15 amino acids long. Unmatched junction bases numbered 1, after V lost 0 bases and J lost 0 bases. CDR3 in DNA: TGTGCCAGCAGCGTAGGACAGGGGATGAACACTGAAGCTTTCTTT. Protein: CASSVGQGMNTEAFF.

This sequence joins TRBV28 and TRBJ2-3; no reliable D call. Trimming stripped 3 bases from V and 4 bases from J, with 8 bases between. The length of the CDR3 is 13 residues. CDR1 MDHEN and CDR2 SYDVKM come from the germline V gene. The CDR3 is CASSLEQADTQYF. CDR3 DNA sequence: TGTGCCAGCAGTTTGGAGCAGGCAGATACGCAGTATTTT.

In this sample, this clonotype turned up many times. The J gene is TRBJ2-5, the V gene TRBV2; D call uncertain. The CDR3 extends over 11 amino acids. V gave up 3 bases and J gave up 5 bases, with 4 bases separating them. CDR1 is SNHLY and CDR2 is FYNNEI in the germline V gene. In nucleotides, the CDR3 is TGTGCCAGCAGTGAGGAGGAGACCCAGTACTTC. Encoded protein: CASSEEETQYF.

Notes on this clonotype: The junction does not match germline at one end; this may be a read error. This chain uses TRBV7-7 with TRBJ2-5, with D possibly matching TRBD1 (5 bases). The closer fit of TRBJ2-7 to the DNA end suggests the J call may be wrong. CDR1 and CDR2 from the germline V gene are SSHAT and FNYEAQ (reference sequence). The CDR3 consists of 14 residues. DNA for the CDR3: TGTGCTAGCAGCCCGGGCAGGGTAGGGTACGAGCAGTACTTC. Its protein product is CASSPGRVGYEQYF.